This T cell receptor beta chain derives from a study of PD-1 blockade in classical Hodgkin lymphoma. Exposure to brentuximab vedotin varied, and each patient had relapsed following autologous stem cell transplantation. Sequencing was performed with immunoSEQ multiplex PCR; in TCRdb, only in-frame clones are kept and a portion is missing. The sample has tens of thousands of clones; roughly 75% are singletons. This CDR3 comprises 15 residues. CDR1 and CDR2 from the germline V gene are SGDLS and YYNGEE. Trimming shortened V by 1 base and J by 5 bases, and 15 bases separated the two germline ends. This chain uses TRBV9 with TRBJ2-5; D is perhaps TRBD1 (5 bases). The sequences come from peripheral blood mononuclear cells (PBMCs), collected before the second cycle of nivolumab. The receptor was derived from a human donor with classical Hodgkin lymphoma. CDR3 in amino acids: CASSVLQGQRETQYF. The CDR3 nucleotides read TGTGCCAGCAGCGTACTCCAGGGTCAACGGGAGACCCAGTACTTC.